The 30 T cell receptor beta chains given below trace back to one sample, sequenced in a study of memory CD4+ T cells and cytomegalovirus serostatus. Assay used: immunoSEQ multiplex PCR; TCRdb lists only in-frame clones, some missing. The table records about 27,000 clones, around 80% of them present only once. Single viable CD3+CD4+CD8-CD45RO+ cells were sorted as the memory CD4+ T cells. The sample consisted of memory CD4+ T cells from blood. The receptor set was obtained from an adult in good health and CMV-seronegative.

This clone came up a few times. The rearrangement links TRBV19 to TRBJ2-7, with 7 nucleotides matching TRBD1. The CDR3 contains 15 residues. Germline V gene data show CDR1 as LNHDA and CDR2 as SQIVND (reference sequence). V shed 4 bases and J 0 bases; nucleotides not matched to a gene: 6. CDR3 DNA sequence: TGTGCCAGTAGTACTAAGACAGGGAGCTCCTACGAGCAGTACTTC. Translating gives CASSTKTGSSYEQYF.

Here the CDR3 DNA reads TGTGCTAGTGGTTTGTCCGGGACAGTCGTAACGGGGGAGCTGTTTTTT. Amino acid sequence: CASGLSGTVVTGELFF. The V gene is TRBV12-5, the J gene TRBJ2-2; 7 nucleotides agree with TRBD1. The CDR3 consists of 16 residues. Looked up from germline, CDR1 is LGHNT and CDR2 is FRNRAP. Trimming took 2 bases from V and 8 from J; bases not matched to a gene: 11.

V and J are TRBV7-8 and TRBJ1-4; TRBD1 agrees at 7 bases. Germline V gene data show CDR1 as SGHVS and CDR2 as FQNEAQ. The V segment lost 7 bases and the J segment 6 bases; nucleotides outside the gene matches: 8. The CDR3 extends over 14 amino acids. The CDR3 DNA follows: TGTGCCAGCAACCCGACAGGGTTGGATGAAAAACTGTTTTTT. As protein: CASNPTGLDEKLFF.

This clone was found a few times. The chain combines TRBV15 with TRBJ2-5, with 10 bases matching TRBD2. The CDR3 sequence is 14 residues long. The junction had 1 base not matched to a gene; V was cut back by 1 base and J by 5 bases. CDR1 is LNHNV and CDR2 is YYDKDF in the germline V gene (reference sequence). CDR3 amino acids: CATSRVGLAETQYF. CDR3 DNA: TGTGCCACCAGCAGAGTGGGACTAGCGGAGACCCAGTACTTC.

In regard to this clone: Distinct nucleotide sequences in the sample also encode this CDR3. The genes are TRBV6-5 and TRBJ1-1; a possible D gene is TRBD1 (5 bases). The CDR3 has 14 residues. Germline V CDR1 and CDR2: MNHEY, SVGAGI. Trimming stripped 2 bases from V and 5 bases from J, with 12 bases between. Here the CDR3 reads CASSYLQGGTEAFF. DNA of the CDR3: TGTGCCAGCAGTTACCTCCAGGGTGGGACTGAAGCTTTCTTT.

The chain employs TRBV12-5 and TRBJ2-2; 8 bases are shared with TRBD1. V shed 5 bases and J 3 bases; nucleotides not matched to a gene: 8. The CDR3 loop spans 16 amino acids. Germline CDR1 is LGHNT and CDR2 is FRNRAP. The CDR3 region is CASGQTRDRYTGELFF. CDR3 DNA sequence: TGTGCTAGTGGTCAAACCCGGGACAGGTACACCGGGGAGCTGTTTTTT.

The chain combines TRBV5-1 with TRBJ1-2, with TRBD1 as a possible D gene (5 bases). The CDR3 contains 15 residues. V lost 0 bases and J lost 4, with 13 bases in between. CDR1 and CDR2 from the germline V gene are SGHRS and YFSETQ. The CDR3 region is CASSLGVAGTYGYTF. The CDR3 DNA follows: TGCGCCAGCAGCTTGGGGGTTGCGGGGACCTATGGCTACACCTTC.

The chain links TRBV27 to TRBJ1-2, with D possibly TRBD1 on 5 matching bases. The CDR3 length is 15 residues. Germline-derived CDR1 and CDR2 are MNHEY and SMNVEV (reference sequence). Trimming took 5 bases from V and 8 from J, leaving 21 bases between them. CDR3 protein: CASSPRQTSRSGYTF. Here the CDR3 DNA reads TGTGCCAGCAGTCCCCGACAGACCTCGAGAAGCGGCTACACCTTC.

The V call is TRBV6-1, the J call TRBJ1-5; possible D gene TRBD1, 6 bases. Trimming cost V 6 bases and J 5 bases, with 11 bases left between them. CDR3 length: 13 residues. CDR1 and CDR2 from the germline V gene are MNHNS and SASEGT. CDR3 sequence: CASSAGGYQPQHF. CDR3 coding DNA: TGTGCCAGCAGCGCGGGGGGCTATCAGCCCCAGCATTTT.

This clone has just a few counts. The chain employs TRBV6-1 and TRBJ1-2; D gene uncertain. From germline, CDR1 is MNHNS and CDR2 SASEGT. V lost 7 bases and J 6 bases, leaving 15 bases between the germline ends. The CDR3 extends over 13 amino acids. This CDR3 reads CASIPGTWNGYTF. The CDR3 DNA reads TGTGCCAGCATACCGGGAACCTGGAATGGCTACACCTTC.

The chain employs TRBV28 and TRBJ1-4; D unresolved. V was shortened by 3 bases and J by 2 bases, with 13 bases between the two germline ends. Per germline, CDR1 MDHEN and CDR2 SYDVKM. This CDR3 contains 16 residues. CDR3: CASSFSRGETNEKLFF. CDR3 nucleotides: TGTGCCAGCAGTTTTAGCCGGGGTGAGACTAATGAAAAACTGTTTTTT.

V and J are TRBV7-9 and TRBJ2-1; TRBD1 might be the D (6 bases). Germline loops: CDR1 SEHNR, CDR2 FQNEAQ (reference sequence). V gave up 5 bases and J gave up 8 bases, with 10 bases separating them. The CDR3 length is 12 residues. In DNA, the CDR3 is TGTGCCAGCAGCCCCCAGGGGTATGAGCAGTTCTTC. It encodes CASSPQGYEQFF.

This chain connects TRBV28 to TRBJ1-6; D gene unclear. Trimming pared 5 bases from V and 9 bases from J, leaving 11 bases between. This CDR3 spans 13 amino acids. Germline CDR1 MDHEN, CDR2 SYDVKM. In DNA form, the CDR3 reads TGTGCCAGCAGTCCGCTTTCTATTTCACCCCTCCACTTT. Its translation is CASSPLSISPLHF.

The chain couples TRBV4-1 to TRBJ1-2; no reliable D call. The CDR3 has 15 amino acids. CDR1 and CDR2 from the germline V gene are MGHRA and YSYEKL. Trimming took off 1 base at V and 0 bases at J, with 9 bases between the two ends. The CDR3: CASSQVGSSNYGYTF. As DNA, the CDR3 is TGCGCCAGCAGCCAAGTAGGAAGTTCTAACTATGGCTACACCTTC.

The rearrangement links TRBV5-1 to TRBJ2-7; 7 bases fit TRBD1. This CDR3 has 14 residues. Germline V gene lookup returns CDR1 SGHRS and CDR2 YFSETQ. Losses at the gene ends were 4 bases for V and 2 bases for J; bases not matched to a gene: 6. Written as DNA, the CDR3 is TGCGCCAGCAGCCCGGGACAGAACCCCTACGAGCAGTACTTC. Translation gives CASSPGQNPYEQYF. Filled out from reference TRBV5-1 and TRBJ2-7, the complete variable domain reads KAGVTQTPRYLIKTRGQQVTLSCSPISGHRSVSWYQQTPGQGLQFLFEYFSETQRNKGNFPGRFSGRQFSNSRSEMNVSTLELGDSALYLCASSPGQNPYEQYFGPGTRLTVT.

The chain has TRBV6-5 and TRBJ1-6, with 7 bases aligning to TRBD1. Germline V lookup: CDR1 MNHEY, CDR2 SVGAGI. The ends lost 4 bases at V and 10 bases at J; junction bases unmatched: 7. The CDR3 covers 14 residues. CDR3 bases: TGTGCCAGCAGTTCACAGGGGCTGCGCTCACCCCTCCACTTT. Amino acid sequence: CASSSQGLRSPLHF.

V usage is TRBV2 and J usage is TRBJ1-1; D gene unclear. CDR3 length equals 12 residues. V was shortened by 7 bases and J by 1 base, with 7 bases between the two germline ends. The germline CDR1 and CDR2 sequences are SNHLY and FYNNEI. The CDR3 DNA reads as TGTGCCAGCATAAGATGGAACACTGAAGCTTTCTTT. Translation gives CASIRWNTEAFF.

The V call is TRBV10-1, the J call TRBJ2-1; 9 positions agree with TRBD2. The junction had 6 bases not matched to a gene; V was cut back by 7 bases and J by 5 bases. Germline assignment: CDR1 WNHNN and CDR2 SYGVQD (reference sequence). This CDR3 comprises 14 residues. DNA for the CDR3: TGCGCCAGCAAATCTAGCGGGGTCAACAATGAGCAGTTCTTC. Translation: CASKSSGVNNEQFF.

CDR3 loop: CASSWGGQGSGELFF. CDR3 bases: TGTGCCAGCAGTTGGGGCGGACAGGGTTCCGGGGAGCTGTTTTTT. V usage is TRBV27 and J usage is TRBJ2-2; TRBD1 matches 8 bases. Germline assignment: CDR1 MNHEY and CDR2 SMNVEV (reference sequence). Germline trimming cut 4 bases from V and 6 bases from J; bases unmatched to any gene: 7. The CDR3 has 15 residues.

The J gene is TRBJ1-6, the V gene TRBV28, with a weak D call TRBD1 (6 bases). Germline-derived CDR1 and CDR2 are MDHEN and SYDVKM. Trimming left V 4 bases short and J 5 bases short, with 18 bases between. The CDR3 length is 17 residues. The CDR3: CASSSTGMFANNSPLHF. CDR3 sequence (DNA): TGTGCCAGCAGTTCCACAGGGATGTTCGCAAATAATTCACCCCTCCACTTT.

V usage is TRBV6-5 and J usage is TRBJ2-7, with TRBD1 matching over 7 bases. V shed 4 bases, J shed 5 bases, and the junction held 2 bases outside the gene matches. Germline assignment: CDR1 MNHEY and CDR2 SVGAGI. This CDR3 is 12 amino acids long. This CDR3 is CASSLDRHEQYF. The CDR3 DNA sequence: TGTGCCAGCAGTTTGGACAGGCACGAGCAGTACTTC.

The chain is built from TRBV27 and TRBJ2-7; TRBD1 aligns across 9 bases. Germline values: CDR1 MNHEY, CDR2 SMNVEV (reference sequence). Trimming cost V 7 bases and J 2 bases; bases outside gene matches: 6. The CDR3 loop spans 14 amino acids. The CDR3 DNA sequence: TGTGCCAGCAAATCACAGGGGGCCACCTACGAGCAGTACTTC. Its protein is CASKSQGATYEQYF.

This chain connects TRBV4-3 to TRBJ1-2; 10 positions match TRBD1. Per the germline V gene, CDR1 is LGHNA and CDR2 is YSLEER. The junction had 18 bases not matched to a gene; V was cut back by 2 bases and J by 12 bases. The length of the CDR3 is 17 residues. The CDR3 DNA reads as TGCGCCAGCAGCCAAAATCCAGTAGGGACAGGGGATAATCGAAACACCTTC. Translated: CASSQNPVGTGDNRNTF.

The chain uses TRBV19 and TRBJ2-5; D is unclear. Between the trimmed V and J ends, which lost 0 bases and 2 bases, there was a span of 13 bases. In germline, CDR1 is LNHDA, CDR2 SQIVND (reference sequence). This CDR3 contains 16 residues. The CDR3: CASSIDLVAPQETQYF. CDR3 nucleotide sequence: TGTGCCAGTAGTATAGATCTAGTCGCACCACAAGAGACCCAGTACTTC.

The rearrangement links TRBV19 to TRBJ2-4; the D is unclear. Trimming took 7 bases from V and 5 from J, leaving 15 bases between them. CDR3 size: 14 residues. CDR1 LNHDA and CDR2 SQIVND come from the germline V gene (reference sequence). The CDR3 nucleotides read TGTGCCAGTATCGGATGGGGTCGGCAAAACATTCAGTACTTC. It is translated as CASIGWGRQNIQYF.

Worth noting for this clone: A read error may produce the germline difference seen at one junction end. The rearrangement joins TRBV7-7 to TRBJ1-4, with D possibly matching TRBD1 (6 bases). The V gene's germline CDR1 is SSHAT and CDR2 FNYEAQ (reference sequence). The CDR3 has 14 residues. The CDR3 coding sequence is TGTGCTAGCAGCCCGCTAGGACAGAATGAAAAACTGTTTTTT. Protein product: CASSPLGQNEKLFF.

J is TRBJ2-7 and V is TRBV5-4, with 8 bases that match TRBD1. J lost 7 bases, V lost 3 bases, and 12 bases had no gene match. Germline values: CDR1 SGHNT, CDR2 YYREEE (reference sequence). The CDR3 has 15 amino acids. The chain's CDR3 is CASSSARTGREEQYF. The DNA of the CDR3 is TGTGCCAGCAGCTCCGCTAGGACAGGGCGCGAGGAGCAGTACTTC. Full variable domain (remainder filled in from reference TRBV5-4 and TRBJ2-7): ETGVTQSPTHLIKTRGQQVTLRCSSQSGHNTVSWYQQALGQGPQFIFQYYREEENGRGNFPPRFSGLQFPNYSSELNVNALELDDSALYLCASSSARTGREEQYFGPGTRLTVT.

V is TRBV9 and J is TRBJ2-3, with 10 positions matching TRBD2. CDR3 size: 17 residues. V was pared by 0 bases and J by 2 bases, with 6 bases of the junction left unmatched. Germline CDR1 is SGDLS and CDR2 is YYNGEE. As DNA, the CDR3 is TGTGCCAGCAGCGTAGGGAGTCTAGCGGGGGTCACAGATACGCAGTATTTT. This codes for CASSVGSLAGVTDTQYF.

The chain is built from TRBV6-1 and TRBJ1-5; 8 nucleotides agree with TRBD1. The CDR3 sequence is 14 residues long. Germline V gives CDR1 MNHNS, CDR2 SASEGT. V was pared by 6 bases and J by 7 bases, with 8 bases of the junction left unmatched. The CDR3 DNA sequence: TGTGCCAGCAGACGAGACAGGGGCAGCCAGCCCCAGCATTTT. Residues: CASRRDRGSQPQHF.

The V gene is TRBV18, the J gene TRBJ1-1, with unresolved D. The CDR3 runs to 15 residues. Germline V gene lookup returns CDR1 KGHSH and CDR2 LQKENI. V lost 3 bases and J lost 1, with 12 bases in between. CDR3 DNA sequence: TGTGCCAGCTCACCCCTTGCAGGCCGGAACACTGAAGCTTTCTTT. It translates to CASSPLAGRNTEAFF.